This T cell receptor beta chain was sequenced during a study of personalized T cell therapy for brain tumors listed by TCRdb under 2021. General notes on the study: Identification of tumor-restricted peptides relied on a proteogenomic approach that merged mass spectrometry-based proteomic data with sequencing of the tumor's DNA/RNA.

PBMCs were isolated by Ficoll density gradient centrifugation, and adherent monocytes were differentiated into dendritic cells with IL-4 and GM-CSF. Non-adherent cells were co-cultured with irradiated peptide-loaded DCs at a 1:10 ratio, and the proliferating cells were restimulated on day 7 with fresh peptide-loaded DCs. IL-6, IL-7, IL-12 and IL-15 were used as culture cytokines for the first stimulation, IL-7 plus IL-2 for the second, and IL-2 alone for the third. Cryopreservation was applied to the expanded cells used for TCR sequencing. The CDR3, cysteine through phenylalanine, is 14 amino acids long. The kept DNA is CDR3 alone, 42 bases in frame from the first base. CDR1 and CDR2 (SGHTA, FQGTGA) derive from the germline V gene. The V end gives up 3 bases and the J end 4 bases, leaving 5 bases in the junction not matched to a gene. RNA was extracted from the peptide-stimulated T cells with an RNeasy Mini Kit as input for TCR beta CDR3 sequencing. The immunoSEQ platform was used at survey-level resolution to carry out TCR Vbeta CDR3 sequencing. Regarding the original processing steps: Analysis and compilation of the sequence results were done with immunoSEQ ANALYZER v3.0. TCRdb took this table from immuneACCESS and kept in-frame rearrangements with V and J called. Such tables lack part of the clones; where checked against another copy, unresolved V genes explain under half of the gap, and the rest is unexplained. V and J calls and clone size follow that table, whereas D and trimming were derived from the DNA. For this sample the table gives about 1,800 clones, of which around 20% were detected only once. Clones ranked in the top ten supply 43% of the sample.

As concerns this clone: It lacks a known antigen. Per-base qualities were not stored, and no clone one base away is much larger.

The sample taken for sequencing was a T cell product expanded with peptides in culture. The chain links TRBV7-3 with TRBJ1-2; 7 bases in the middle match TRBD1. This sequence originates from a human donor with medulloblastoma. The nucleotides read TGTGCCAGCAGCTTGACAGGGTTGGGCTATGGCTACACCTTC. This sequence encodes CASSLTGLGYGYTF.